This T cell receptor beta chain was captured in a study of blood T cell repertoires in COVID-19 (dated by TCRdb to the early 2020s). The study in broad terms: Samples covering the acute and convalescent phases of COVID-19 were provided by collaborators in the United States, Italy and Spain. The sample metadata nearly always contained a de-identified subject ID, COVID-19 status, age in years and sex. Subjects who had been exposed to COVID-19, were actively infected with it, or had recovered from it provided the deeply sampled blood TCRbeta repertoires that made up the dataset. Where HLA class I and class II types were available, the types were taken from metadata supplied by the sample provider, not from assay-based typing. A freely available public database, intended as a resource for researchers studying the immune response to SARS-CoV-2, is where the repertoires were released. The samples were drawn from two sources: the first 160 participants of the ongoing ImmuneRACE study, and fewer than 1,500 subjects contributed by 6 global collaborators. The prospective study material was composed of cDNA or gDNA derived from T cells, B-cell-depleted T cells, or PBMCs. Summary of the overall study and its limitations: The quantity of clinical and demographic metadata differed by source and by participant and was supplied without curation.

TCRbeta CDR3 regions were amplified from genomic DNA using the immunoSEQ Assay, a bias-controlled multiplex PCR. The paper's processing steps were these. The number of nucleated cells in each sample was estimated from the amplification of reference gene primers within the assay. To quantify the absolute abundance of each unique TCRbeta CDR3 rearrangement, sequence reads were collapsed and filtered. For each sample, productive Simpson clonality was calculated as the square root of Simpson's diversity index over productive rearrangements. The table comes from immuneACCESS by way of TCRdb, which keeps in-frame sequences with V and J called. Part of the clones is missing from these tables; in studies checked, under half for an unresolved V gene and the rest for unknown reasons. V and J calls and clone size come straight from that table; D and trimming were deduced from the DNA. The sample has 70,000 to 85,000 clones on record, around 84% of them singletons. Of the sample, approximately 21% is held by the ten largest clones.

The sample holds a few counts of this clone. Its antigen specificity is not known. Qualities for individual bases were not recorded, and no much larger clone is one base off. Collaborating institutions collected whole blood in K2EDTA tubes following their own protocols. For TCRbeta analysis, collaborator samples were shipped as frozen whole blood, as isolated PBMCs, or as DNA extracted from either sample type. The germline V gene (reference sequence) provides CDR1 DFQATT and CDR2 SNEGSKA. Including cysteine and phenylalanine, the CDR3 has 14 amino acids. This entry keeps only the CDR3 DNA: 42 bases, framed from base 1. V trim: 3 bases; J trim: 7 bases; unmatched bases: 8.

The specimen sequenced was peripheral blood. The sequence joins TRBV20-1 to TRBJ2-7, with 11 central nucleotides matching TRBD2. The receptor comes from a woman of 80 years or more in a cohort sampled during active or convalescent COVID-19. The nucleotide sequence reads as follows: TGCAGTGCTAGTGTAGCGGGAGGGCCGGGGGAGCAGTACTTC. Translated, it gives CSASVAGGPGEQYF.